This is a list of T cell receptor beta chains from one sample in a study of OX40 agonist ivuxolimab in advanced cancers. Clones were sequenced by immunoSEQ multiplex PCR, and TCRdb holds only the in-frame ones, with some missing. The sample carries about 96,000 clones, around 90% recorded once. The material was CD4+ or CD8+ T cells sorted from blood, obtained in a trial of the OX40 agonist ivuxolimab. These receptors all stem from an adult with an advanced solid tumor such as melanoma, head and neck, liver or kidney cancer. CDR3s include the opening cysteine and the closing phenylalanine or tryptophan. Each record gives: J gene, V gene, D gene, clone size, CDR3 protein, CDR3 DNA. D genes are given only for firm matches. Clone sizes are given selectively: once, few, many, or a class where the clone is expanded.

>TRBJ2-3|TRBV5-1|-|-
CASSSPATDTQYF
TGCGCCAGCAGCAGCCCAGCCACAGATACGCAGTATTTT
>TRBJ2-3|TRBV19|-|-
CASSINSGLLDTQYF
TGTGCCAGTAGTATTAATTCAGGGTTGCTGGATACGCAGTATTTT
>TRBJ2-7|TRBV7-8|-|-
CASSLLTGNSYEQYF
TGTGCCAGCAGCTTATTGACCGGGAACTCCTACGAGCAGTACTTC
>TRBJ2-3|TRBV30|TRBD2|-
CAWAGGLAGDWVTDTQYF
TGTGCCTGGGCGGGGGGACTAGCGGGAGATTGGGTCACAGATACGCAGTATTTT
>TRBJ2-5|TRBV7-2|-|-
CASRRGVQETQYF
TGTGCCAGCAGGAGGGGAGTTCAAGAGACCCAGTACTTC
>TRBJ1-2|TRBV4-1|-|-
CASSQDSVGYYGYTF
TGCGCCAGCAGCCAAGATTCGGTAGGGTACTATGGCTACACCTTC
>TRBJ2-3|TRBV9|-|-
CASSVAQVLGDTQYF
TGTGCCAGCAGCGTAGCTCAGGTTCTTGGAGATACGCAGTATTTT
>TRBJ2-3|TRBV6-5|-|-
CASSYGAGYTDTQYF
TGTGCCAGCAGTTACGGGGCAGGGTACACAGATACGCAGTATTTT
>TRBJ2-2|TRBV30|-|-
CAWSEGPRNTGELFF
TGTGCCTGGAGCGAGGGACCTCGTAACACCGGGGAGCTGTTTTTT
>TRBJ1-4|TRBV28|-|-
CASSFLGRTNEKLFF
TGTGCCAGCAGTTTCTTGGGAAGGACTAATGAAAAACTGTTTTTT
>TRBJ2-7|TRBV19|TRBD1|few
CAPGRTGIYEQYF
TGTGCCCCCGGCCGGACAGGGATCTACGAGCAGTACTTC
>TRBJ2-7|TRBV11-2|TRBD2|-
CASSLFGPAGYMLHEQYF
TGTGCCAGCAGCTTATTTGGACCAGCGGGATACATGTTGCACGAGCAGTACTTC
>TRBJ2-3|TRBV7-3|TRBD1|-
CASSQGAAAGTDTQYF
TGTGCCAGCAGCCAGGGGGCGGCAGCCGGCACAGATACGCAGTATTTT
>TRBJ2-7|TRBV5-1|-|once
CASSFYGNPYEQYF
TGCGCCAGCAGCTTCTATGGGAACCCCTACGAGCAGTACTTC
>TRBJ2-2|TRBV2|-|-
CASSGAGGNTGELFF
TGTGCCAGCAGTGGGGCCGGGGGCAACACCGGGGAGCTGTTTTTT
>TRBJ2-7|TRBV6-5|TRBD1|-
CASSYAQGPPPYEQYF
TGTGCCAGCAGTTACGCACAGGGGCCCCCCCCCTACGAGCAGTACTTC
>TRBJ2-3|TRBV7-9|TRBD1|-
CASSLGRDRGKDTQYF
TGTGCCAGCAGCTTGGGACGGGACAGGGGTAAGGATACGCAGTATTTT
>TRBJ2-3|TRBV7-3|TRBD1|-
CASSLSDRGVDTQYF
TGTGCCAGCAGCTTATCGGACAGGGGTGTAGATACGCAGTATTTT
>TRBJ2-1|TRBV18|-|-
CASSPPNGPNEQFF
TGTGCCAGCTCACCACCGAACGGACCCAATGAGCAGTTCTTC
>TRBJ1-1|TRBV5-1|-|-
CASTRERGVNTEAFF
TGCGCCAGCACCCGTGAGAGAGGGGTGAACACTGAAGCTTTCTTT
>TRBJ2-2|TRBV7-9|TRBD2|-
CASSTLLAGGPNTGELFF
TGTGCCAGCAGCACCTTACTAGCGGGAGGGCCGAACACCGGGGAGCTGTTTTTT
>TRBJ2-5|TRBV5-4|TRBD1|once
CASSSTGGKTQYF
TGTGCCAGCAGCTCGACAGGGGGGAAGACCCAGTACTTC
>TRBJ2-1|TRBV11-1|-|-
CASSRQGSHSYNEQFF
TGTGCCAGCAGCCGTCAGGGGTCCCATTCCTACAATGAGCAGTTCTTC
>TRBJ1-5|TRBV28|-|-
CASSPPGRASNQPQHF
TGTGCCAGCAGCCCCCCCGGCAGGGCGAGCAATCAGCCCCAGCATTTT
>TRBJ2-7|TRBV7-2|-|-
CASRGEYEQYF
TGTGCCAGCAGGGGAGAATACGAGCAGTACTTC
>TRBJ2-1|TRBV18|-|-
CATTEILDNEQFF
TGTGCCACCACGGAGATCTTAGACAATGAGCAGTTCTTC
>TRBJ2-5|TRBV11-2|-|-
CASSLRIVMSIQETQYF
TGTGCCAGCAGCTTAAGGATAGTCATGTCAATCCAAGAGACCCAGTACTTC
>TRBJ1-1|TRBV29-1|TRBD1|few
CSVATGGSTEAFF
TGCAGCGTAGCAACAGGGGGTAGCACTGAAGCTTTCTTT
>TRBJ2-7|TRBV2|TRBD2|-
CASRMMAGGSYEQYF
TGTGCCAGCAGAATGATGGCGGGAGGCTCCTACGAGCAGTACTTC
>TRBJ2-6|TRBV28|-|few
CASGRRAGANVLTF
TGTGCCAGCGGGCGCCGGGCTGGGGCCAACGTCCTGACTTTC
>TRBJ2-7|TRBV10-2|TRBD1|once
CASSESIWDRGRSSYEQYF
TGCGCCAGCAGTGAGTCGATTTGGGACAGGGGCCGCTCTTCCTACGAGCAGTACTTC
>TRBJ2-6|TRBV7-7|TRBD1|-
CASSRRPGQGSGANVLTF
TGTGCTAGCAGCCGGCGACCGGGACAGGGATCTGGGGCCAACGTCCTGACTTTC
>TRBJ2-7|TRBV19|-|-
CASRQGQSYEQYF
TGTGCCAGTAGACAGGGCCAATCCTACGAGCAGTACTTC
>TRBJ1-2|TRBV6-5|-|-
CASSYEGLSNYGYTF
TGTGCCAGCAGTTACGAGGGCCTTTCTAACTATGGCTACACCTTC
>TRBJ1-1|TRBV18|-|-
CASSPLFAGQNTEAFF
TGTGCCAGCTCACCACTCTTTGCGGGACAGAACACTGAAGCTTTCTTT
>TRBJ1-1|TRBV6-5|TRBD1|-
CASSYDRGLTEAFF
TGTGCCAGCAGTTACGACAGGGGGCTGACTGAAGCTTTCTTT
>TRBJ2-5|TRBV7-2|-|-
CASSLAPGAQETQYF
TGTGCCAGCAGCTTAGCCCCAGGGGCCCAAGAGACCCAGTACTTC
>TRBJ2-2|TRBV5-5|-|-
CASSLQWGSTGELFF
TGTGCCAGCAGCTTGCAGTGGGGGAGCACCGGGGAGCTGTTTTTT
>TRBJ1-1|TRBV19|TRBD1|-
CASMATGVNTEAFF
TGTGCCAGTATGGCCACAGGGGTGAACACTGAAGCTTTCTTT
>TRBJ2-1|TRBV7-2|TRBD1|-
CASSSHDRVSYNEQFF
TGTGCCAGCAGCTCACATGACAGGGTGTCCTACAATGAGCAGTTCTTC
>TRBJ1-1|TRBV2|-|-
CASSLAWEGTEAFF
TGTGCCAGCAGCTTAGCATGGGAGGGCACTGAAGCTTTCTTT
>TRBJ2-3|TRBV28|TRBD2|-
CASSPTSGYTDTQYF
TGTGCCAGCAGTCCCACTAGCGGGTACACAGATACGCAGTATTTT
>TRBJ2-5|TRBV5-1|-|-
CASSPDLGRETQYF
TGCGCCAGCAGCCCTGATCTCGGGCGAGAGACCCAGTACTTC
>TRBJ2-2|TRBV7-2|-|-
CASSLGPLANTGELFF
TGTGCCAGCAGCTTAGGGCCATTAGCGAACACCGGGGAGCTGTTTTTT
>TRBJ2-3|TRBV9|TRBD2|-
CASSPSGGTSPYF
TGTGCCAGCAGCCCCTCCGGCGGGACTAGTCCGTATTTT
>TRBJ1-1|TRBV30|-|-
CAWRVARNTEAFF
TGTGCCTGGAGGGTGGCCCGGAACACTGAAGCTTTCTTT
>TRBJ2-7|TRBV10-3|-|-
CAISEDRTNYEQYF
TGTGCCATCAGTGAGGACAGGACAAACTACGAGCAGTACTTC
>TRBJ2-4|TRBV5-1|-|-
CASSLGREKNIQYF
TGCGCCAGCAGCTTGGGACGGGAAAAAAACATTCAGTACTTC
>TRBJ1-2|TRBV6-1|-|-
CASSSDLGIGYTF
TGTGCCAGCAGCTCCGACCTAGGCATTGGCTACACCTTC
>TRBJ1-1|TRBV18|-|-
CASSDRISAFF
TGTGCCAGCTCAGACCGGATCTCAGCTTTCTTT
>TRBJ2-1|TRBV28|-|-
CASSLWDYNEQFF
TGTGCCAGCAGTTTATGGGACTACAATGAGCAGTTCTTC
>TRBJ2-1|TRBV27|TRBD2|-
CASSFRGRPYNEQFF
TGTGCCAGCAGTTTCCGCGGGAGACCCTACAATGAGCAGTTCTTC
>TRBJ1-2|TRBV7-9|-|-
CASSLVPGSFGGYTF
TGTGCCAGCAGCTTAGTGCCAGGTTCCTTTGGTGGCTACACCTTC
>TRBJ2-1|TRBV18|-|once
CASSPRAGRQFF
TGTGCCAGCTCACCACGTGCGGGGCGGCAGTTCTTC
>TRBJ2-5|TRBV5-1|TRBD2|-
CASSLVAVAGLETQYF
TGCGCCAGCAGCTTGGTTGCCGTAGCGGGATTAGAGACCCAGTACTTC
>TRBJ2-7|TRBV7-9|-|-
CASSFGTDYEQYF
TGTGCCAGCAGCTTTGGGACGGATTACGAGCAGTACTTC
>TRBJ1-1|TRBV5-1|TRBD1|once
CASGDRVKSEAFF
TGCGCCAGCGGGGACAGGGTGAAGTCTGAAGCTTTCTTT
>TRBJ2-3|TRBV7-9|-|-
CASSLENWSGDTQYF
TGTGCCAGCAGCTTAGAGAACTGGAGTGGGGATACGCAGTATTTT
>TRBJ1-1|TRBV10-3|TRBD1|-
CAISTGGRGTEAFF
TGTGCCATCAGCACAGGGGGCCGCGGCACTGAAGCTTTCTTT
>TRBJ2-4|TRBV29-1|-|-
CSAETRRGFIAIQYF
TGCAGCGCCGAAACTAGACGGGGGTTCATTGCCATTCAGTACTTC